This TCR beta chain was identified in a study of PD-1 blockade in classical Hodgkin lymphoma. Each and every patient relapsed after autologous stem cell transplantation, and patients got differing brentuximab vedotin exposure. Germline loops: CDR1 SGHDT, CDR2 YYEEEE. The CDR3 spans 10 residues. The V gene lost 2 bases and the J gene lost 4 bases, with 1 base spanning the gap. TCRdb's copy holds only in-frame clones and misses some; the assay was immunoSEQ multiplex PCR. The sample shows roughly 96,000 clones, roughly nine tenths of them seen only once. The chain couples TRBV5-6 to TRBJ2-7; D is undetermined. The sample was peripheral blood mononuclear cells (PBMCs), taken before the second cycle of nivolumab. This TCR derives from a human donor with classical Hodgkin lymphoma. In DNA form, the CDR3 reads TGTGCCAGCAGCTTTTACGAGCAGTACTTC. Its translation is CASSFYEQYF. The full variable domain, with the rest looked up from reference TRBV5-6 and TRBJ2-7, is DAGVTQSPTHLIKTRGQQVTLRCSPKSGHDTVSWYQQALGQGPQFIFQYYEEEERQRGNFPDRFSGHQFPNYSSELNVNALLLGDSALYLCASSFYEQYFGPGTRLTVT.